Described below is a single T cell receptor beta chain sequence and its context. Its antigen is still unknown. TCRdb re-derived calls from the reads in MiXCR, one entry per CDR3 protein. The table shows hundreds of thousands of distinct CDR3 sequences, with about 30% occurring only once. Germline V gene lookup returns CDR1 SGHKS and CDR2 YYEKEE (reference sequence). Deletions cut 5 bases from V and 6 bases from J, with 17 bases between. The CDR3 has 14 amino acids. The data were taken from a study of T cell repertoires in cytomegalovirus infection. The chain employs TRBV5-5 and TRBJ1-1, with D maybe TRBD1 (6 bases). The sample in question was cultured PBMCs, obtained from culture after CMV antigen stimulation. The receptor comes from a human donor in good health (CMV status not recorded). Some clones in this sample may be carry-over from other donors' samples. DNA for the CDR3: TGTGCCAGCAGAGGGAGGGGGGGAGGGGCTGAAGCTTTCTTT. This translates into CASRGRGGGAEAFF.